This TCR beta chain was profiled in a study of response to subunit inactivated influenza vaccine. Study conclusions and caveats: Authors suggested each seasonal flu vaccination may recruit only limited numbers of new T cells.

A single record per CDR3 protein comes from TCRdb applying MiXCR to the RT-PCR reads. The sample consists of some 480,000 distinct CDR3 sequences, 9.5% to 13% of them appearing once. Germline CDR1 ENHRY, CDR2 SYGVKD. V lost 3 bases and J lost 11, with 14 bases in between. The CDR3 consists of 12 residues. In this sample, this clonotype turned up many times. Its antigen remains unidentified. This specimen was PBMCs from blood, taken roughly 46 days after vaccination. The receptor's source is a man over 45 who received an inactivated influenza vaccine. The chain employs TRBV10-3 and TRBJ2-7; possible D gene TRBD2, 6 bases. The CDR3 sequence: CAISDSRGTEYF. The CDR3 bases are TGTGCCATCAGTGATAGTCGGGGGACGGAGTACTTC.